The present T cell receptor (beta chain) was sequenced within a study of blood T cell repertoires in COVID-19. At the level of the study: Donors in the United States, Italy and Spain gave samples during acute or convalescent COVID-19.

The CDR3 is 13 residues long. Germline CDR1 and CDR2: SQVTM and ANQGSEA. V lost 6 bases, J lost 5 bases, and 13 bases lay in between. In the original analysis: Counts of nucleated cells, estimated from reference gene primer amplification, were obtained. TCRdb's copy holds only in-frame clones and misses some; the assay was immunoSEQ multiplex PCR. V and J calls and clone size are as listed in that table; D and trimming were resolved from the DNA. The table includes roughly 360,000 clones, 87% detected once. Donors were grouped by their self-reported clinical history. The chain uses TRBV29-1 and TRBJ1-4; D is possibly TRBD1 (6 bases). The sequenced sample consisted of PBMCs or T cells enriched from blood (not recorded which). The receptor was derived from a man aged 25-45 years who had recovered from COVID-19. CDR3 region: CSVEGGANEKLFF. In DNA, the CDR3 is TGCAGCGTAGAGGGGGGGGCCAATGAAAAACTGTTTTTT.